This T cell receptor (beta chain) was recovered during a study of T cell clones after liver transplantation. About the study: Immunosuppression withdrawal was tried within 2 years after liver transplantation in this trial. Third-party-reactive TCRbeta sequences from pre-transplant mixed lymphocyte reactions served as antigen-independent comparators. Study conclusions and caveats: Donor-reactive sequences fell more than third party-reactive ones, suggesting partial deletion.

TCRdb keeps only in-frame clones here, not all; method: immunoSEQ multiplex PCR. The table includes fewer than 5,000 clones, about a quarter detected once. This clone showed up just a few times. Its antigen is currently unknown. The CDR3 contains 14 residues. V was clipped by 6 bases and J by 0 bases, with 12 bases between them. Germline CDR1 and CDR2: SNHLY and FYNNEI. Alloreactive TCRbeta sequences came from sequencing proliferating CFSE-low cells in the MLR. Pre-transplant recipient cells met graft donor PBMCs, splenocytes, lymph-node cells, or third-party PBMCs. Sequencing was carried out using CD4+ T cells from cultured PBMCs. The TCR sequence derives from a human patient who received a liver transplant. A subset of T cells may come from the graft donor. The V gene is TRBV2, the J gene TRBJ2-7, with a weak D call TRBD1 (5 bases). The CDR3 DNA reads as TGTGCCAGCAGACAACAGGAAAGCTCCTACGAGCAGTACTTC. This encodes CASRQQESSYEQYF.